This T cell receptor beta chain came from a study of cytotoxic CD8 clonotypes in ibrutinib-treated CLL. Study-level points and caveats: Sampling of sustained-remission and progressing patients occurred at differing times. Patients had baseline clonality above age-matched healthy donors, and this clonality moved with circulating CD8+ T-cell counts.

Some clones are missing from TCRdb's copy, which holds only in-frame ones; the method was immunoSEQ multiplex PCR. The table has some 24,000 clones, approximately 81% seen once. A word on this clone: The antigen is not known.

The germline CDR1 and CDR2 sequences are LGHNA and YSLEER. The CDR3 has 16 amino acids. V was clipped by 1 base and J by 0 bases, with 10 bases between them. Material: PBMCs, obtained before ibrutinib treatment. This chain links TRBV4-3 with TRBJ1-3; a weak D match, TRBD1 (6 bases). The sequence derives from a human donor with chronic lymphocytic leukemia. CDR3 in DNA: TGCGCCAGCAGCCAAGGCGCAGGGGCCTCTGGAAACACCATATATTTT. Protein: CASSQGAGASGNTIYF.